Below, 19 T cell receptor beta chains from the same sample are listed, as sequenced in a study of breast tumors, draining lymph nodes, adjacent tissues. Each CDR3 protein gets one entry after TCRdb re-called the multiplex PCR reads with MiXCR. The repertoire holds over 60,000 distinct CDR3 sequences, approximately 57% seen once, with approximately 18% in the top ten. Sequenced material: breast tumor tissue. All receptors derive from a female donor with breast cancer. Some clones in this sample may be carry-over from other donors' samples.

The sample holds many counts of this clonotype. The chain carries TRBV9 and TRBJ2-3; the D is unclear. CDR1 is SGDLS and CDR2 is YYNGEE in the germline V gene. Trimming shortened V by 5 bases and J by 0 bases, and 7 bases separated the two germline ends. The CDR3 loop spans 13 amino acids. The CDR3, as DNA: TGTGCCAGCAGGGGGATTAGCACAGATACGCAGTATTTT. Amino acids: CASRGISTDTQYF.

J is TRBJ2-1 and V is TRBV20-1; 9 bases map to TRBD1. The J segment lost 2 bases and the V segment lost 4 bases, leaving 3 bases of the junction unmatched. Germline lookup yields CDR1 DFQATT and CDR2 SNEGSKA (reference sequence). CDR3 length: 14 residues. The chain's CDR3 is CSAIRQGAYNEQFF. Written as DNA, the CDR3 is TGCAGTGCTATTAGACAGGGGGCCTACAATGAGCAGTTCTTC.

This clonotype was observed at least ten times. The J gene is TRBJ1-2, the V gene TRBV24-1; D not certain. CDR3 length: 13 residues. Germline CDR1 is KGHDR and CDR2 is SFDVKD. Trimming pared 4 bases from V and 0 bases from J, leaving 5 bases between. The CDR3 nucleotides read TGTGCCACCAGTGAAGCCGCTAACTATGGCTACACCTTC. This sequence encodes CATSEAANYGYTF.

The genes are TRBV20-1 and TRBJ2-7; D call uncertain. CDR1 DFQATT and CDR2 SNEGSKA come from the germline V gene (reference sequence). The ends were cut back, 5 bases at V and 4 bases at J, with 15 bases in the middle. The CDR3 has 13 amino acids. The CDR3 is CSAAPGAGYEQYF. The CDR3 nucleotides read TGCAGTGCTGCCCCGGGCGCCGGTTACGAGCAGTACTTC.

The CDR3 coding sequence is TGCGCCAGCAGCCCCAGGGGAACGGACAGCACCTATAATTCACCCCTCCACTTT. Amino acid sequence: CASSPRGTDSTYNSPLHF. The chain couples TRBV5-1 to TRBJ1-6, with D perhaps TRBD1 (6 bases). The CDR3 length is 18 residues. CDR1 and CDR2 (germline): SGHRS, YFSETQ. Between the trimmed V and J ends, which lost 4 bases and 2 bases, there was a span of 19 bases.

This chain uses TRBV2 with TRBJ2-7; 7 bases line up with TRBD1. The J segment lost 8 bases and the V segment lost 4 bases, leaving 17 bases of the junction unmatched. Germline CDR1 is SNHLY and CDR2 is FYNNEI. The CDR3 has 16 residues. CDR3 sequence: CASSAQGRGNQPQQYF. The DNA of the CDR3 is TGTGCCAGCAGTGCACAGGGGAGAGGAAATCAGCCCCAGCAGTACTTC.

The chain recombines TRBV6-1 with TRBJ2-7; D remains unclear. V dropped 0 bases and J dropped 1 base, with 7 bases sitting between them. Germline lookup yields CDR1 MNHNS and CDR2 SASEGT. CDR3 length equals 14 residues. The CDR3 protein is CASSEAQQSYEQYF. The CDR3 DNA reads as TGTGCCAGCAGTGAAGCGCAACAGTCCTACGAGCAGTACTTC.

This clonotype was counted many times. The chain's CDR3 is CASSAAERRSGANVLTF. DNA of the CDR3: TGTGCCAGCAGCGCCGCGGAGCGAAGGTCTGGGGCCAACGTCCTGACTTTC. The chain uses TRBV5-8 and TRBJ2-6; D uncertain. V was trimmed by 4 bases and J by 1 base, leaving 15 bases between them. Germline V gene data show CDR1 as SGHTS and CDR2 as YDEGEE. The CDR3 loop spans 17 amino acids.

The CDR3 loop is CASSYGKGNTF. CDR3 in DNA: TGTGCCAGCAGTTACGGGAAAGGAAACACCTTC. The V gene is TRBV6-6, the J gene TRBJ1-2; D gene uncertain. Trimming stripped 2 bases from V and 12 bases from J, with 10 bases between. The germline V gene has CDR1 MNHNY and CDR2 SVGAGI (reference sequence). This CDR3 spans 11 amino acids.

V gene TRBV7-9 combines with J gene TRBJ2-1; 7 bases are a match to TRBD1. Germline V lookup: CDR1 SEHNR, CDR2 FQNEAQ (reference sequence). The junction had 6 bases not matched to a gene; V was cut back by 3 bases and J by 4 bases. The length of the CDR3 is 15 residues. CDR3 bases: TGTGCCAGCAGCTTTACAGGGGCAGGGTACAATGAGCAGTTCTTC. Translating gives CASSFTGAGYNEQFF. Combining the CDR3 with reference TRBV7-9 and TRBJ2-1 gives the whole variable domain DTGVSQNPRHKITKRGQNVTFRCDPISEHNRLYWYRQTLGQGPEFLTYFQNEAQLEKSRLLSDRFSAERPKGSFSTLEIQRTEQGDSAMYLCASSFTGAGYNEQFFGPGTRLTVL.

A word on this clonotype: Germline is not matched at one junction end, which may reflect a read error. The rearrangement joins TRBV20-1 to TRBJ2-1; D is ambiguous. Germline V gene data show CDR1 as DFQATT and CDR2 as SNEGSKA (reference sequence). The CDR3 contains 14 residues. The CDR3 protein is CGARAPYPAAEQFF. CDR3 DNA sequence: TGCGGTGCTAGGGCTCCGTATCCCGCGGCTGAGCAGTTCTTC.

This chain links TRBV30 with TRBJ2-7, with 7 bases fitting TRBD2. The CDR3 consists of 14 residues. The germline V gene has CDR1 GTSNPN and CDR2 SVGIG (reference sequence). The V and J ends lost 0 bases and 3 bases, in that order; junction bases with no gene match: 5. The CDR3 nucleotides read TGTGCCTGGAGTGTAGAGACTAGCTTCTACGAGCAGTACTTC. This codes for CAWSVETSFYEQYF.

The table lists this clonotype with a count of one. The V call is TRBV15, the J call TRBJ1-4, with 8 bases matching TRBD1. V gave up 1 base and J gave up 8 bases; unmatched junction bases: 3. The germline V gene encodes CDR1 LNHNV and CDR2 YYDKDF (reference sequence). The CDR3 extends over 14 amino acids. CDR3 DNA: TGTGCCACCAGCAGAGGACAGGGGTACGAAAAACTGTTTTTT. Translating gives CATSRGQGYEKLFF.

V and J are TRBV3-1 and TRBJ2-2; 14 bases are a match to TRBD2. With 6 bases clipped from V and 5 bases from J, the junction kept 8 bases outside the gene matches. The CDR3 extends over 17 amino acids. CDR1 and CDR2 from the germline V gene are LGHDT and YNNKEL (reference sequence). CDR3 loop: CASRGTSGRGRTGELFF. The CDR3 DNA reads as TGTGCCAGCAGAGGGACTAGCGGGAGAGGTCGGACCGGGGAGCTGTTTTTT.

This clonotype was seen ten or more times. One junction end disagrees with the germline gene, perhaps due to a read error. This rearrangement joins TRBV9 to TRBJ2-5; the D call may be TRBD1 or TRBD2 (6 bases each). The length of the CDR3 is 14 residues. Germline V gene lookup returns CDR1 SGDLS and CDR2 YYNGEE. The CDR3 sequence: CASSVGGAQETQSF. CDR3 nucleotide sequence: TGTGCCAGCAGCGTAGGGGGGGCCCAAGAGACCCAGTCCTTC.

This clonotype was picked up many times. The chain uses TRBV7-2 and TRBJ2-3; possible D gene TRBD2, 5 bases. With 2 bases removed from V and 3 bases from J, the gap between germline ends came to 12 bases. Per germline, CDR1 SGHTA and CDR2 FQGNSA. This CDR3 comprises 15 residues. DNA of the CDR3: TGTGCCAGCAGCTTATACGGGAACCCGACAGATACGCAGTATTTT. The encoded protein is CASSLYGNPTDTQYF.

A single count supports this clonotype. The J gene is TRBJ2-5, the V gene TRBV29-1, with a possible D match to TRBD2 (6 bases). The CDR3 loop spans 14 amino acids. Between the trimmed V and J ends, which lost 2 bases and 6 bases, there was a span of 16 bases. Germline lookup yields CDR1 SQVTM and CDR2 ANQGSEA. The CDR3 DNA reads TGCAGCGTTGAAAGAGGGGAGGAAGAAAAGACCCAGTACTTC. This translates into CSVERGEEEKTQYF.

In DNA form, the CDR3 reads TGCGCCAGCAGTGAGACAGGACTCAATCAGCCCCAGCATTTT. Translated: CASSETGLNQPQHF. The genes are TRBV10-2 and TRBJ1-5; possibly TRBD1 for D (5 bases). V lost 2 bases, J lost 3 bases, and 8 bases lay in between. CDR1 WSHSY and CDR2 SAAADI come from the germline V gene. This CDR3 has 14 amino acids.

This chain connects TRBV7-9 to TRBJ2-7, with TRBD1 as a possible D gene (5 bases). From germline, CDR1 is SEHNR and CDR2 FQNEAQ (reference sequence). This CDR3 spans 13 amino acids. Trimming shortened V by 5 bases and J by 3 bases, and 11 bases separated the two germline ends. The CDR3 loop reads CASSPTEYYEQYF. The CDR3 coding sequence is TGTGCCAGCAGCCCGACAGAATACTACGAGCAGTACTTC.